The next 17 T cell receptor beta chains were all read from a single sample in a study of blood T cells in healthy people across ages. Primers used in a second PCR of about 7 to 11 cycles were a sample-barcoded 5' primer and a J-beta primer mix. One entry per CDR3 protein, called by TCRdb with MiXCR from the 5' RACE reads. The table shows about 900,000 distinct CDR3 sequences, with around 49% occurring only once. Sequencing was done on a sample of blood. The receptors derive from a man aged 25 to 45 in good health.

V gene TRBV3-1 combines with J gene TRBJ2-7, with TRBD2 matching 9 bases. The junction had 6 bases not matched to a gene; V was cut back by 4 bases and J by 5 bases. This CDR3 comprises 14 residues. CDR1 is LGHDT and CDR2 is YNNKEL in the germline V gene (reference sequence). CDR3 region: CASSLTGLADEQYF. The CDR3 DNA reads as TGTGCCAGCAGCCTCACGGGACTAGCTGACGAGCAGTACTTC.

This clonotype was observed many times. The genes are TRBV15 and TRBJ2-7; 7 positions agree with TRBD1. With V trimmed by 1 base and J by 4 bases, 4 bases remained unmatched. Germline CDR1 LNHNV, CDR2 YYDKDF (reference sequence). CDR3 length: 14 amino acids. The CDR3 is CATSRGQGQYEQYF. CDR3 sequence (DNA): TGTGCCACCAGCAGAGGCCAGGGACAGTACGAGCAGTACTTC.

This clonotype was seen only a few times. The chain is built from TRBV5-1 and TRBJ2-1; TRBD2 matches at 13 bases. CDR3 size: 16 residues. V lost 5 bases and J lost 7; bases outside the gene matches: 9. Germline CDR1 is SGHRS and CDR2 is YFSETQ. The CDR3 loop reads CASSSTSGGALNEQFF. Written as DNA, the CDR3 is TGCGCCAGCAGTTCAACTAGCGGGGGGGCTTTAAATGAGCAGTTCTTC.

The V and J genes are TRBV20-1 and TRBJ2-5, with 12 positions matching TRBD2. From germline, CDR1 is DFQATT and CDR2 SNEGSKA (reference sequence). V shed 6 bases and J 3 bases; nucleotides not matched to a gene: 2. The CDR3 runs 13 residues. The DNA for the CDR3 is TGCAGTGCATCTAGCGGGGGGGAAGAGACCCAGTACTTC. The encoded protein is CSASSGGEETQYF.

The chain employs TRBV2 and TRBJ2-3; D call uncertain. Per germline, CDR1 SNHLY and CDR2 FYNNEI. V was trimmed by 6 bases and J by 7 bases, leaving 11 bases between them. The CDR3 loop spans 12 amino acids. CDR3 amino acids: CASSEQRNTQYF. The CDR3 region has the DNA TGTGCCAGCAGCGAACAACGAAATACGCAGTATTTT.

The chain combines TRBV11-3 with TRBJ2-1, with 15 bases fitting TRBD2. The germline gives CDR1 SGHNT, CDR2 YENEEA. V was clipped by 4 bases and J by 10 bases; unmatched bases: 8. This CDR3 spans 16 amino acids. CDR3 DNA sequence: TGTGCCAGCAGCTCCGGACTAGCGGGGGGGCTGGGCGAGCAGTTCTTC. Protein product: CASSSGLAGGLGEQFF.

Only a few counts were recorded for this clonotype. The chain carries TRBV7-3 and TRBJ2-7, with D perhaps matching TRBD2 (6 bases). The CDR3 covers 14 residues. Germline lookup yields CDR1 SGHTA and CDR2 FQGTGA. V was cut by 4 bases and J by 5 bases, with 15 bases left in between. Written as DNA, the CDR3 is TGTGCCAGCAGCTCCGGCGGAGGGGCCAACGAGCAGTACTTC. This codes for CASSSGGGANEQYF.

The V and J genes are TRBV6-1 and TRBJ2-7; 8 positions match TRBD2. The J segment lost 4 bases and the V segment lost 7 bases, leaving 6 bases of the junction unmatched. The CDR3 extends over 13 amino acids. Germline loops: CDR1 MNHNS, CDR2 SASEGT. CDR3 coding DNA: TGTGCCAGCATAGCGGGGCCCTTTTACGAGCAGTACTTC. Translation: CASIAGPFYEQYF.

The gene calls are TRBV20-1 and TRBJ1-2; D perhaps matches TRBD1 (5 bases). Trimming took off 0 bases at V and 4 bases at J, with 12 bases between the two ends. CDR3 length equals 14 residues. Per germline, CDR1 DFQATT and CDR2 SNEGSKA (reference sequence). CDR3 DNA sequence: TGCAGTGCTAGAGAATTGGGACCCTCCTATGGCTACACCTTC. Translating it yields CSARELGPSYGYTF.

The rearrangement links TRBV20-1 to TRBJ2-3; D possibly uses TRBD1 or TRBD2 (6 bases each). The ends were cut back, 7 bases at V and 7 bases at J, with 21 bases in the middle. The CDR3 covers 14 residues. Germline V lookup: CDR1 DFQATT, CDR2 SNEGSKA (reference sequence). The CDR3 is CSGQKGGSRNTQYF. CDR3 DNA sequence: TGCAGTGGGCAGAAGGGGGGAAGTCGCAATACGCAGTATTTT.

J is TRBJ2-7 and V is TRBV29-1; 9 nucleotides align to TRBD1. Germline V gives CDR1 SQVTM, CDR2 ANQGSEA. This CDR3 contains 13 residues. V trimming: 7 bases; J trimming: 0 bases; junction bases outside the gene matches: 4. The CDR3 bases are TGCAGCGCGGGACAGGGACTCTCCTACGAGCAGTACTTC. It yields the protein CSAGQGLSYEQYF.

This clonotype appeared a few times. This rearrangement joins TRBV7-2 to TRBJ1-2; 11 bases agree with TRBD1. V trimming: 1 base; J trimming: 7 bases; junction bases outside the gene matches: 8. Per the germline V gene, CDR1 is SGHTA and CDR2 is FQGNSA. The CDR3 is 16 amino acids. CDR3 nucleotide sequence: TGTGCCAGCAGCTTAGAGTTTGGGGGACAGGGGGGTGGCTACACCTTC. This sequence encodes CASSLEFGGQGGGYTF.

J is TRBJ1-6 and V is TRBV5-1; a possible D gene is TRBD1 (5 bases). Germline assignment: CDR1 SGHRS and CDR2 YFSETQ. Trimming removed 0 bases from V and 6 bases from J, with 16 bases in between. The CDR3 has 17 residues. CDR3 sequence: CASSLEGTGAGNSPLHF. The CDR3 DNA follows: TGCGCCAGCAGCTTGGAGGGGACTGGGGCTGGTAATTCACCCCTCCACTTT.

The CDR3: CASSLTRPGANVLTF. CDR3 nucleotides: TGTGCCAGCAGCTTAACACGGCCTGGGGCCAACGTCCTGACTTTC. The J gene is TRBJ2-6, the V gene TRBV13; no definite D call. V was clipped by 2 bases and J by 2 bases, with 7 bases between them. Germline CDR1 PRHDT, CDR2 FYEKMQ (reference sequence). CDR3 size: 15 residues. The full variable domain, its missing parts supplied by reference TRBV13 and TRBJ2-6, is AAGVIQSPRHLIKEKRETATLKCYPIPRHDTVYWYQQGPGQDPQFLISFYEKMQSDKGSIPDRFSAQQFSDYHSELNMSSLELGDSALYFCASSLTRPGANVLTFGAGSRLTVL.

The chain couples TRBV20-1 to TRBJ2-7; 7 nucleotides match TRBD2. The V and J ends lost 6 bases and 1 base, in that order; junction bases with no gene match: 9. The CDR3 is 14 residues long. Germline CDR1 and CDR2: DFQATT and SNEGSKA (reference sequence). The DNA of the CDR3 is TGCAGTGCCCCTAGAAGGGGAGGGTCCTACGAGCAGTACTTC. Amino acids: CSAPRRGGSYEQYF.

This chain joins TRBV7-9 and TRBJ1-4; D remains unclear. Germline CDR1 reads SEHNR; CDR2 reads FQNEAQ (reference sequence). V lost 1 base and J lost 8, with 8 bases in between. This CDR3 contains 13 residues. This CDR3 reads CASSLGFEEKLFF. The CDR3 DNA follows: TGTGCCAGCAGCTTAGGGTTTGAAGAAAAACTGTTTTTT.

This clonotype showed up just once. The genes are TRBV5-1 and TRBJ2-7, with D tentatively TRBD1 (5 bases). The V gene lost 0 bases and the J gene lost 5 bases, with 12 bases spanning the gap. There are 14 residues in the CDR3. Germline values: CDR1 SGHRS, CDR2 YFSETQ. DNA for the CDR3: TGCGCCAGCAGCTTGGAACAGGCTGCCCACGAGCAGTACTTC. It codes for CASSLEQAAHEQYF.